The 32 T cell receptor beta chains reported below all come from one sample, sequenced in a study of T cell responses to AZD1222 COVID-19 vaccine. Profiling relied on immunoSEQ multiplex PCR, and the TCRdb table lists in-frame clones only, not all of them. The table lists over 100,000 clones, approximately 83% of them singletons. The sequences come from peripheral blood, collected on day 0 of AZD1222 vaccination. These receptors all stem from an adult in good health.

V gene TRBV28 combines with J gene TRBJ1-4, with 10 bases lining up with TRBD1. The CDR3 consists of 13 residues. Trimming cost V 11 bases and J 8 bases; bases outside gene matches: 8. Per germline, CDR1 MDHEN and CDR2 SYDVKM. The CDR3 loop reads CAGQGGGFEKLFF. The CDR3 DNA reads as TGTGCCGGACAGGGGGGAGGTTTCGAAAAACTGTTTTTT.

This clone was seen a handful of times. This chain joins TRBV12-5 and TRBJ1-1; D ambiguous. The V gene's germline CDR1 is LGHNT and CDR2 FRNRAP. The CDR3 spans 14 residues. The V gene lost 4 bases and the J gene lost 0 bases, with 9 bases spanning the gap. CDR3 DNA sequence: TGTGCTAGTGGTTCCGGTGGGATGAACACTGAAGCTTTCTTT. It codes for CASGSGGMNTEAFF. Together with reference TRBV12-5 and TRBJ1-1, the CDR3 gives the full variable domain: DARVTQTPRHKVTEMGQEVTMRCQPILGHNTVFWYRQTMMQGLELLAYFRNRAPLDDSGMPKDRFSAEMPDATLATLKIQPSEPRDSAVYFCASGSGGMNTEAFFGQGTRLTVV.

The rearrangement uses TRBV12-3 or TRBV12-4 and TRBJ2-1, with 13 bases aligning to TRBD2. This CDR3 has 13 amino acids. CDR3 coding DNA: TGTGCAACCGGGACTAGCGGGACCGATGAGCAGTTCTTC. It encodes CATGTSGTDEQFF.

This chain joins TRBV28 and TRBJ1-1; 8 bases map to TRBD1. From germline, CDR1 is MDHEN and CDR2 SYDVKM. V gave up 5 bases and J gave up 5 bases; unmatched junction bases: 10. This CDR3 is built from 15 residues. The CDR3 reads CASSQRTGRLTEAFF. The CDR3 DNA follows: TGTGCCAGCAGTCAAAGGACAGGGAGGCTAACTGAAGCTTTCTTT. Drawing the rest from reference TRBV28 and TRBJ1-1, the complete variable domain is DVKVTQSSRYLVKRTGEKVFLECVQDMDHENMFWYRQDPGLGLRLIYFSYDVKMKEKGDIPEGYSVSREKKERFSLILESASTNQTSMYLCASSQRTGRLTEAFFGQGTRLTVV.

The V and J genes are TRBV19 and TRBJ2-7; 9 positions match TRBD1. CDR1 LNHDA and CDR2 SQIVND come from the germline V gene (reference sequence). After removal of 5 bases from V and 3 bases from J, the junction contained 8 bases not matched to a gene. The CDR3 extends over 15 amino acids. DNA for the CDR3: TGTGCCAGTAGTCCCTCAGACAGGGGGATCTACGAGCAGTACTTC. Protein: CASSPSDRGIYEQYF.

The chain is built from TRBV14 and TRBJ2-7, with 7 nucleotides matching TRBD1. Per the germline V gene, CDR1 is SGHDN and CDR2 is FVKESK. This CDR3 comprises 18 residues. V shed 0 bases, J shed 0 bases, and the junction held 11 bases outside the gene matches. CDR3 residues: CASSQDLRWNRGSYEQYF. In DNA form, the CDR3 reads TGTGCCAGCAGCCAAGATTTACGATGGAACAGGGGCTCCTACGAGCAGTACTTC.

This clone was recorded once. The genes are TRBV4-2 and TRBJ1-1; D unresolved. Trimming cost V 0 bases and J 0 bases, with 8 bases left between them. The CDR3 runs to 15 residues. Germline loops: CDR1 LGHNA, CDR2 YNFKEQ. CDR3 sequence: CASSQETAMNTEAFF. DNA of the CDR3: TGTGCCAGCAGCCAAGAAACAGCCATGAACACTGAAGCTTTCTTT.

The CDR3 loop reads CASSFKHGYTF. CDR3 nucleotides: TGTGCCAGCAGTTTTAAGCATGGCTACACCTTC. The rearrangement uses TRBV28 and TRBJ1-2, with D unresolved. Trimming removed 3 bases from V and 6 bases from J, with 5 bases in between. The CDR3 extends over 11 amino acids. The germline gives CDR1 MDHEN, CDR2 SYDVKM.

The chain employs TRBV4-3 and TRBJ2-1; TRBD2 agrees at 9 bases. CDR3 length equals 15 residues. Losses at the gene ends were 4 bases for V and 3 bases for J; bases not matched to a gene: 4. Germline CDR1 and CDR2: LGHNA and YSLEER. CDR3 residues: CASSPGLADYNEQFF. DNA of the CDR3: TGCGCCAGCAGCCCGGGACTAGCAGACTACAATGAGCAGTTCTTC.

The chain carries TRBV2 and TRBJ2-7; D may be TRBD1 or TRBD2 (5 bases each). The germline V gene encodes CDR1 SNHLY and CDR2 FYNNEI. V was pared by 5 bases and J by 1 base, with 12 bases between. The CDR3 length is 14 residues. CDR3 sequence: CASSNRDGSYEQYF. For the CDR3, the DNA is TGTGCCAGCAGTAACCGGGACGGGTCCTACGAGCAGTACTTC.

The CDR3 loop is CASSFQEGPQHF. The CDR3 nucleotides are TGTGCCAGCAGCTTCCAGGAGGGGCCCCAGCATTTT. The chain combines TRBV7-9 with TRBJ1-5; D unresolved. V was trimmed by 3 bases and J by 9 bases, leaving 9 bases between them. Germline V gene lookup returns CDR1 SEHNR and CDR2 FQNEAQ (reference sequence). This CDR3 spans 12 amino acids.

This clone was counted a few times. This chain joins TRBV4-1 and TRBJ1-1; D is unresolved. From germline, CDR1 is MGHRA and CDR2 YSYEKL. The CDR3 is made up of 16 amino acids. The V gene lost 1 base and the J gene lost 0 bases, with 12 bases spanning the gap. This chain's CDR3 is CASSQVLSQLNTEAFF. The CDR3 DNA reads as TGCGCCAGCAGCCAAGTTCTTTCACAGCTGAACACTGAAGCTTTCTTT.

CDR3 coding DNA: TGTGCCAGCTCACTTGACTATGGGGCTAATGAGCAGTTCTTC. This translates into CASSLDYGANEQFF. The V gene is TRBV18, the J gene TRBJ2-1; D may correspond to TRBD1 or TRBD2 (5 bases each). This CDR3 has 14 amino acids. Per the germline V gene, CDR1 is KGHSH and CDR2 is LQKENI. The V end lost 4 bases, the J end lost 7 bases, and 14 bases lay between the germline ends.

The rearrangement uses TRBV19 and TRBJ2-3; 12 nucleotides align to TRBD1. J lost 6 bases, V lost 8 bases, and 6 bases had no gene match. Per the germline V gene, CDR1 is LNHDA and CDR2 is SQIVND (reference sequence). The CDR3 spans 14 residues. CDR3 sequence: CASSGQGAGDTQYF. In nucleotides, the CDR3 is TGTGCCAGTTCGGGACAGGGGGCAGGGGATACGCAGTATTTT.

The CDR3 sequence is CASSLHLQVGYNEQFF. In nucleotides, the CDR3 is TGTGCCAGCAGCTTACATCTGCAGGTAGGCTACAATGAGCAGTTCTTC. The genes are TRBV5-4 and TRBJ2-1; no firm D call. The CDR3 spans 16 residues. Germline assignment: CDR1 SGHNT and CDR2 YYREEE (reference sequence). With 2 bases removed from V and 3 bases from J, the gap between germline ends came to 15 bases.

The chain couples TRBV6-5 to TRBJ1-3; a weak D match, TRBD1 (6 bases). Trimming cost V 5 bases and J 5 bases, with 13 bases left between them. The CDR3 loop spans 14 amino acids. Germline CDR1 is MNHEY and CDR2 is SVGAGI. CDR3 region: CASSPTQGRNTIYF. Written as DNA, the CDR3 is TGTGCCAGCAGTCCAACTCAGGGGAGAAACACCATATATTTT.

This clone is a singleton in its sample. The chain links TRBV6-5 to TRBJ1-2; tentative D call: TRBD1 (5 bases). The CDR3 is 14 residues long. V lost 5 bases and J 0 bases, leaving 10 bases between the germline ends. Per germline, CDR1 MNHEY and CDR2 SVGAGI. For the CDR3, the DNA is TGTGCCAGCAGTCCACAGGAAACTAACTATGGCTACACCTTC. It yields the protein CASSPQETNYGYTF.

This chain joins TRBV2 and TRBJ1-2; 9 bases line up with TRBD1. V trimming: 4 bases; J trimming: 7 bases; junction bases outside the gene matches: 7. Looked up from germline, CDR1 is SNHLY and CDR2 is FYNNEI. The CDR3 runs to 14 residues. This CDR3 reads CASSVRDRVVGYTF. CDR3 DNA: TGTGCCAGCAGTGTCAGGGACAGGGTGGTTGGCTACACCTTC.

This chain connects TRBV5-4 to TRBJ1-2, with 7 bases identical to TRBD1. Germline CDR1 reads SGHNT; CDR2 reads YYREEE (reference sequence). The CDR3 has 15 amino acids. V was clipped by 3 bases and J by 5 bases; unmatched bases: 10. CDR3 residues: CASSYSGTASYGYTF. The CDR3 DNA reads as TGTGCCAGCAGCTATTCCGGGACAGCCTCATATGGCTACACCTTC.

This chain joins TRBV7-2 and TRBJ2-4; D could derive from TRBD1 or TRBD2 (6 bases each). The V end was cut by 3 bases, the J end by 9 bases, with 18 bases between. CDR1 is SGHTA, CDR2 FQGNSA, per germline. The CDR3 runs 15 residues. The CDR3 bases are TGTGCCAGCAGCTTGGGGGGCAGGGGCCAAAGCATTCAGTACTTC. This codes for CASSLGGRGQSIQYF.

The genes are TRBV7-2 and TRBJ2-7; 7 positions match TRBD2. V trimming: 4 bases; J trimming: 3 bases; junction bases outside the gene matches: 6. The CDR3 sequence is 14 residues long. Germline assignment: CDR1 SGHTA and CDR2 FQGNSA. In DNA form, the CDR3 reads TGTGCCAGCAGCTCCGGACTAGGTTTCTACGAGCAGTACTTC. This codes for CASSSGLGFYEQYF.

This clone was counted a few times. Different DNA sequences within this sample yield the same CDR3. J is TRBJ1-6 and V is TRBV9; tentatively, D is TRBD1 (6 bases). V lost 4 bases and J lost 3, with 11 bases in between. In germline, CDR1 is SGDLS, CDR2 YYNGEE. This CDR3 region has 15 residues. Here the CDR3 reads CASSPRTDYNSPLHF. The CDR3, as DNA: TGTGCCAGCAGCCCGCGGACAGACTATAATTCACCCCTCCACTTT. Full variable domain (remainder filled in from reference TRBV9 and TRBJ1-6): DSGVTQTPKHLITATGQRVTLRCSPRSGDLSVYWYQQSLDQGLQFLIQYYNGEERAKGNILERFSAQQFPDLHSELNLSSLELGDSALYFCASSPRTDYNSPLHFGNGTRLTVT.

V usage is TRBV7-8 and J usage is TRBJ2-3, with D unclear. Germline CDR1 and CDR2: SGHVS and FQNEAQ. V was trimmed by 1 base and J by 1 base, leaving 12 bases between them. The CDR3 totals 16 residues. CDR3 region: CASSLDDGVGTDTQYF. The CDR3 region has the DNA TGTGCCAGCAGCTTAGATGATGGGGTCGGCACAGATACGCAGTATTTT.

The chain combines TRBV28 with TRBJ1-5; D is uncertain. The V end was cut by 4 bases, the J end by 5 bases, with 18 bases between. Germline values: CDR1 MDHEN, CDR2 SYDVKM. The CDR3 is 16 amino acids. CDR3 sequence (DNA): TGTGCCAGCAGTTCACCGGGCCTCGGGCGGGATCAGCCCCAGCATTTT. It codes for CASSSPGLGRDQPQHF.

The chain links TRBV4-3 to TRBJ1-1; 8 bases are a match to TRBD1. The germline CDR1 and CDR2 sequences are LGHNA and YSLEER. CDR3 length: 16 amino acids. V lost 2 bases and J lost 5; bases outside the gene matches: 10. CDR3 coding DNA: TGCGCCAGCAGCCAATTTCCGGGACAGGCCAATACTGAAGCTTTCTTT. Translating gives CASSQFPGQANTEAFF.

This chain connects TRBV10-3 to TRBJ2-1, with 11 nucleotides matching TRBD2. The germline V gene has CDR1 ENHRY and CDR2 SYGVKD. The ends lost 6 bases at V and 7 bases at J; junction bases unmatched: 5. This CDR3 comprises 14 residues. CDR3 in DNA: TGTGCCATCAGCCAACTAGCGGGAGAGAATGAGCAGTTCTTC. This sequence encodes CAISQLAGENEQFF.

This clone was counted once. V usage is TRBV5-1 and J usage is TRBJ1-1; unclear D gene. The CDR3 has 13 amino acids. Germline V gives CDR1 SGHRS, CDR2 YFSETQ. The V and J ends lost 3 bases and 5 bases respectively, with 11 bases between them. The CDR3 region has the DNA TGCGCCAGCAGCTCCCCGGGTAAGACTGAAGCTTTCTTT. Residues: CASSSPGKTEAFF.

The CDR3 protein is CASTNEARNSPLHF. The CDR3 DNA reads as TGTGCCAGCACTAACGAGGCCCGCAATTCACCCCTCCACTTT. The chain employs TRBV28 and TRBJ1-6, with unresolved D. This CDR3 is built from 14 residues. Trimming cost V 7 bases and J 7 bases, with 14 bases left between them. The germline V gene encodes CDR1 MDHEN and CDR2 SYDVKM.

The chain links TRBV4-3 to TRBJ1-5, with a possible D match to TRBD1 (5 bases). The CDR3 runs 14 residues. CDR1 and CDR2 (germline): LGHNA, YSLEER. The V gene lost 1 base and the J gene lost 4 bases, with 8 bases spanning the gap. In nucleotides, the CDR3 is TGCGCCAGCAGCCAAGGGCAGGGAAATCAGCCCCAGCATTTT. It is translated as CASSQGQGNQPQHF.

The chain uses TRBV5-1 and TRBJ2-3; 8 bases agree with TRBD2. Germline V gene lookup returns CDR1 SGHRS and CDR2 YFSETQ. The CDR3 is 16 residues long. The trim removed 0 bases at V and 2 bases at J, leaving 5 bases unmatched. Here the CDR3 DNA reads TGCGCCAGCAGCTTGGGGATTAGCGGGGTCACAGATACGCAGTATTTT. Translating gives CASSLGISGVTDTQYF.

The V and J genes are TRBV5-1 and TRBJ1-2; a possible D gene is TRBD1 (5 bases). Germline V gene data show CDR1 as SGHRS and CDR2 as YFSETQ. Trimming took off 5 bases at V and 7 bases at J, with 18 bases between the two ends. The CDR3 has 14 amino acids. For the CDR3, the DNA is TGCGCCAGCAGACAAGGGACGGCTGCTGGTGGCTACACCTTC. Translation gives CASRQGTAAGGYTF.

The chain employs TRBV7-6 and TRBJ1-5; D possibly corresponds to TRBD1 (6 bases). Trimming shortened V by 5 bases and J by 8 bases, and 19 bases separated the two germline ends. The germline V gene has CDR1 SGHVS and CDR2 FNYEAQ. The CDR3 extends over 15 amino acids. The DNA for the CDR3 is TGTGCCAGCAGCCTCGGGACGGTGAGGGGGGAGCCCCAGCATTTT. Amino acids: CASSLGTVRGEPQHF.